Shown below are 23 T cell receptor beta chains from a single sample sequenced in a study of blood T cell repertoires in COVID-19. Some clones are missing from TCRdb's copy, which holds only in-frame ones; the method was immunoSEQ multiplex PCR. The sample consists of roughly 350,000 clones, approximately 88% of them appearing once. The sample comprised peripheral blood. These receptor sequences come from a woman in her forties or fifties with active or convalescent COVID-19.

This chain links TRBV7-8 with TRBJ1-1; possibly TRBD1 for D (6 bases). CDR3 size: 15 residues. Germline V gene data show CDR1 as SGHVS and CDR2 as FQNEAQ. V was pared by 1 base and J by 10 bases, with 19 bases between. CDR3 loop: CASSLVPLRGCGAFF. CDR3 bases: TGTGCCAGCAGCTTAGTACCTCTTAGGGGGTGTGGAGCTTTCTTT. Drawing the rest from reference TRBV7-8 and TRBJ1-1, the complete variable domain is GAGVSQSPRYKVAKRGQDVALRCDPISGHVSLFWYQQALGQGPEFLTYFQNEAQLDKSGLPSDRFFAERPEGSVSTLKIQRTQQEDSAVYLCASSLVPLRGCGAFFGQGTRLTVV.

This chain uses TRBV3-1 (or the pseudogene TRBV3-2) with TRBJ1-2, with D perhaps TRBD1 (5 bases). Trimming pared 0 bases from V and 5 bases from J, leaving 7 bases between. This CDR3 has 13 residues. CDR1 is LGHDT and CDR2 is YNNKEL in the germline V gene (reference sequence). The CDR3 spells CASSQDRVYGYTF. The CDR3 nucleotides read TGTGCCAGCAGCCAAGACAGGGTATATGGCTACACCTTC.

The rearrangement uses TRBV7-2 and TRBJ1-3, with a possible D match to TRBD1 (5 bases). CDR3 size: 13 residues. CDR1 and CDR2 (germline): SGHTA, FQGNSA. Trimming removed 5 bases at V and 4 bases at J, with 9 bases between. The CDR3 coding sequence is TGTGCCAGCAGCGCTAGACAGGGAAACACCATATATTTT. Translation gives CASSARQGNTIYF.

This chain uses TRBV12-3 or TRBV12-4 with TRBJ1-5, with 9 positions matching TRBD1. The CDR3 runs to 13 residues. Losses at the gene ends were 5 bases for V and 6 bases for J; bases not matched to a gene: 2. This chain's CDR3 is CASSTGGFQPQHF. The CDR3 DNA is TGTGCCAGCAGTACAGGGGGCTTTCAGCCCCAGCATTTT.

This clone was observed a handful of times. Other DNA sequences in this sample translate to the same CDR3. This chain joins TRBV6-5 and TRBJ1-4, with TRBD1 identical over 10 bases. Germline V gene lookup returns CDR1 MNHEY and CDR2 SVGAGI. The ends lost 5 bases at V and 8 bases at J; junction bases unmatched: 8. The CDR3 extends over 15 amino acids. This CDR3 is CASSPPGQGREKLFF. CDR3 coding DNA: TGTGCCAGCAGTCCCCCGGGACAGGGGAGAGAAAAACTGTTTTTT.

The chain uses TRBV5-4 and TRBJ2-5; no firm D call. The CDR3 sequence is 11 residues long. Trimming stripped 2 bases from V and 5 bases from J, with 4 bases between. Germline loops: CDR1 SGHNT, CDR2 YYREEE (reference sequence). The CDR3 sequence is CASSLSETQYF. In DNA, the CDR3 is TGTGCCAGCAGCTTATCTGAGACCCAGTACTTC. The full variable domain, rest sourced from reference TRBV5-4 and TRBJ2-5, is ETGVTQSPTHLIKTRGQQVTLRCSSQSGHNTVSWYQQALGQGPQFIFQYYREEENGRGNFPPRFSGLQFPNYSSELNVNALELDDSALYLCASSLSETQYFGPGTRLLVL.

This chain links TRBV30 with TRBJ2-7; no firm D call. This CDR3 contains 12 residues. CDR1 is GTSNPN and CDR2 is SVGIG in the germline V gene (reference sequence). With 4 bases removed from V and 4 bases from J, the gap between germline ends came to 11 bases. The CDR3 is CAWTPSKYEQYF. CDR3 sequence (DNA): TGTGCCTGGACGCCTTCTAAATACGAGCAGTACTTC.

The rearrangement uses TRBV28 and TRBJ2-7; 9 bases fit TRBD1. The CDR3 covers 14 residues. J lost 3 bases, V lost 11 bases, and 11 bases had no gene match. Germline lookup yields CDR1 MDHEN and CDR2 SYDVKM. CDR3 sequence reads: CASCPPGQGYEQYF. CDR3 sequence (DNA): TGTGCCTCATGCCCCCCGGGACAGGGCTACGAGCAGTACTTC.

This clone appeared a few times. The V gene is TRBV7-3, the J gene TRBJ2-2; 8 positions match TRBD1. Trimming took 6 bases from V and 2 from J; bases not matched to a gene: 8. Germline V lookup: CDR1 SGHTA, CDR2 FQGTGA. There are 16 residues in the CDR3. CDR3 sequence: CASRPPGQDNTGELFF. The CDR3 DNA sequence: TGTGCCAGCAGACCACCGGGACAGGACAACACCGGGGAGCTGTTTTTT.

The CDR3: CASSNAGEGILAEQYF. Here the CDR3 DNA reads TGTGCCAGCAGTAACGCAGGGGAGGGTATATTGGCCGAGCAGTACTTC. The chain combines TRBV28 with TRBJ2-7, with a tentative D call TRBD2 (7 bases). There are 16 residues in the CDR3. V lost 5 bases, J lost 6 bases, and 23 bases lay in between. CDR1 is MDHEN and CDR2 is SYDVKM in the germline V gene.

J is TRBJ1-1 and V is TRBV12-3 or TRBV12-4, with D uncertain. Trimming stripped 0 bases from V and 8 bases from J, with 7 bases between. The CDR3 is 12 amino acids. The CDR3 spells CASSLASREAFF. The CDR3 DNA follows: TGTGCCAGCAGTTTAGCGTCCCGGGAAGCTTTCTTT.

This clone was picked up one time. The chain combines TRBV28 with TRBJ2-1; D gene unclear. Germline lookup yields CDR1 MDHEN and CDR2 SYDVKM. The V end was cut by 5 bases, the J end by 5 bases, with 10 bases between. This CDR3 spans 13 amino acids. CDR3 nucleotides: TGTGCCAGCAGTGACTTGTGGAACAATGAGCAGTTCTTC. This sequence encodes CASSDLWNNEQFF.

The V gene is TRBV4-3, the J gene TRBJ1-5, with 7 bases identical to TRBD1. CDR3 length: 16 amino acids. Germline V gene data show CDR1 as LGHNA and CDR2 as YSLEER. Trimming removed 4 bases from V and 5 bases from J; junction bases left unmatched: 11. The CDR3 DNA sequence: TGCGCCAGCAGCCTAGACCGGGACAGACAACATCAGCCCCAGCATTTT. Protein: CASSLDRDRQHQPQHF.

The sample holds many counts of this clone. Other DNA sequences in this sample translate to the same CDR3. The chain employs TRBV28 and TRBJ1-5, with 9 bases lining up with TRBD1. With V trimmed by 3 bases and J by 6 bases, 6 bases remained unmatched. This CDR3 spans 15 amino acids. Germline assignment: CDR1 MDHEN and CDR2 SYDVKM. This chain's CDR3 is CASSLGQGFRQPQHF. CDR3 in DNA: TGTGCCAGCAGTTTGGGACAGGGATTTCGTCAGCCCCAGCATTTT.

The chain carries TRBV5-1 and TRBJ2-3; TRBD2 agrees at 10 bases. After removal of 2 bases from V and 4 bases from J, the junction contained 10 bases not matched to a gene. The CDR3 has 17 residues. Germline assignment: CDR1 SGHRS and CDR2 YFSETQ. DNA of the CDR3: TGCGCCAGCAGCTTTAGGACTAGCGGAGATCCCCCAGATACGCAGTATTTT. Protein: CASSFRTSGDPPDTQYF.

CDR3 region: CASSSPTGGTGELFF. CDR3 bases: TGTGCCAGCAGTTCCCCCACGGGAGGGACCGGGGAGCTGTTTTTT. V usage is TRBV6-6 and J usage is TRBJ2-2; TRBD2 matches at 8 bases. This CDR3 is built from 15 residues. With V trimmed by 4 bases and J by 5 bases, 6 bases remained unmatched. The germline V gene encodes CDR1 MNHNY and CDR2 SVGAGI (reference sequence).

This clone was detected only once. CDR3 nucleotides: TGTGCCAGCAGCTTAAGTCAGGGGGAGACCCAGTACTTC. Its protein product is CASSLSQGETQYF. The chain carries TRBV11-3 and TRBJ2-5; tentative D call: TRBD1 (6 bases). This CDR3 contains 13 residues. V shed 2 bases and J shed 5 bases, with 9 bases lying between them. From germline, CDR1 is SGHNT and CDR2 YENEEA.

This chain connects TRBV19 to TRBJ2-1; D might be TRBD2 (5 bases). Looked up from germline, CDR1 is LNHDA and CDR2 is SQIVND (reference sequence). The V end was cut by 3 bases, the J end by 9 bases, with 15 bases between. This CDR3 contains 14 residues. CDR3 residues: CASSITRSGFEQFF. CDR3 DNA: TGTGCCAGTAGTATTACCCGGTCGGGGTTTGAGCAGTTCTTC.

V is TRBV5-1 and J is TRBJ1-2; 7 bases map to TRBD1. Germline V gives CDR1 SGHRS, CDR2 YFSETQ. The CDR3 spans 12 residues. V dropped 7 bases and J dropped 7; count of bases not matched to a gene: 7. The CDR3 DNA reads as TGCGCCAGCGGAGGGGGCGTCGTTGGCTACACCTTC. This sequence encodes CASGGGVVGYTF.

The J gene is TRBJ1-3, the V gene TRBV7-9; D remains ambiguous. CDR1 SEHNR and CDR2 FQNEAQ come from the germline V gene (reference sequence). Trimming removed 2 bases from V and 0 bases from J, with 14 bases in between. This CDR3 comprises 17 residues. CDR3 residues: CASSLRGSEPSGNTIYF. The CDR3 coding sequence is TGTGCCAGCAGCTTACGAGGGTCCGAGCCCTCTGGAAACACCATATATTTT. The full variable domain, with the rest looked up from reference TRBV7-9 and TRBJ1-3, is DTGVSQNPRHKITKRGQNVTFRCDPISEHNRLYWYRQTLGQGPEFLTYFQNEAQLEKSRLLSDRFSAERPKGSFSTLEIQRTEQGDSAMYLCASSLRGSEPSGNTIYFGEGSWLTVV.

The chain recombines TRBV18 with TRBJ1-1, with 7 bases lining up with TRBD1. The CDR3 contains 14 residues. Per the germline V gene, CDR1 is KGHSH and CDR2 is LQKENI. The junction had 4 bases not matched to a gene; V was cut back by 3 bases and J by 3 bases. The CDR3 DNA is TGTGCCAGCTCACCGGTAGACAGGGACACTGAAGCTTTCTTT. It codes for CASSPVDRDTEAFF. Variable domain in full (rest from reference TRBV18 and TRBJ1-1): NAGVMQNPRHLVRRRGQEARLRCSPMKGHSHVYWYRQLPEEGLKFMVYLQKENIIDESGMPKERFSAEFPKEGPSILRIQQVVRGDSAAYFCASSPVDRDTEAFFGQGTRLTVV.

V usage is TRBV12-5 and J usage is TRBJ2-7; 8 bases line up with TRBD2. With V trimmed by 5 bases and J by 3 bases, 6 bases remained unmatched. CDR3 length equals 14 residues. Germline V gene data show CDR1 as LGHNT and CDR2 as FRNRAP. The DNA of the CDR3 is TGTGCTAGTGGTAGTTCGGGAGGGGGCTACGAGCAGTACTTC. It codes for CASGSSGGGYEQYF.

The V call is TRBV20-1, the J call TRBJ1-3; D is unclear. The CDR3 extends over 10 amino acids. The ends were cut back, 1 base at V and 11 bases at J, with 6 bases in the middle. Germline-derived CDR1 and CDR2 are DFQATT and SNEGSKA (reference sequence). This chain's CDR3 is CSARAPSIYF. CDR3 nucleotide sequence: TGCAGTGCTAGAGCCCCTTCCATATATTTT.